The 29 T cell receptor beta chains given below trace back to one sample, sequenced in a study of OX40 agonist ivuxolimab in advanced cancers. Produced via immunoSEQ multiplex PCR; TCRdb's table is partial and in-frame only. The sample contains under 70,000 clones, roughly 92% of which appear only once. Sample: CD4+ or CD8+ T cells sorted from blood, taken in a trial of the OX40 agonist ivuxolimab. The receptors here all came from an adult with an advanced solid tumor such as melanoma, head and neck, liver or kidney cancer.

The chain uses TRBV5-1 and TRBJ2-1; unclear D gene. The germline V and J ends were trimmed by 7 bases and 2 bases, with 13 bases remaining between them. This CDR3 has 14 residues. Germline CDR1 SGHRS, CDR2 YFSETQ. The DNA of the CDR3 is TGCGCCAGCGGGGTTCAAGGGACCTACAATGAGCAGTTCTTC. Protein product: CASGVQGTYNEQFF.

This chain links TRBV2 with TRBJ2-6; D uncertain. CDR1 is SNHLY and CDR2 is FYNNEI in the germline V gene. With 3 bases removed from V and 0 bases from J, the gap between germline ends came to 9 bases. This CDR3 is built from 16 residues. The CDR3 region has the DNA TGTGCCAGCAGTGAGCCCATCAGCTCTGGGGCCAACGTCCTGACTTTC. It specifies CASSEPISSGANVLTF.

This chain connects TRBV6-1 to TRBJ2-5, with 8 bases fitting TRBD2. V shed 1 base, J shed 4 bases, and the junction held 8 bases outside the gene matches. Germline loops: CDR1 MNHNS, CDR2 SASEGT. This CDR3 contains 16 residues. The CDR3, as DNA: TGTGCCAGCAGTGAAGTGGCGGGGGGCGAGGGAGAGACCCAGTACTTC. Amino acids: CASSEVAGGEGETQYF.

The chain employs TRBV28 and TRBJ1-1, with 7 bases identical to TRBD1. V shed 3 bases, J shed 0 bases, and the junction held 4 bases outside the gene matches. Germline CDR1 reads MDHEN; CDR2 reads SYDVKM. This CDR3 has 15 amino acids. The CDR3 reads CASSLLQGMNTEAFF. Written as DNA, the CDR3 is TGTGCCAGCAGTTTGCTACAGGGGATGAACACTGAAGCTTTCTTT.

The CDR3 coding sequence is TGTGCCAACTCTGGGAGCTCCTACGAGCAGTACTTC. This codes for CANSGSSYEQYF. The chain joins TRBV6-4 to TRBJ2-7; a weak D match, TRBD2 (5 bases). The CDR3 sequence is 12 residues long. The germline V and J ends were trimmed by 10 bases and 0 bases, with 10 bases remaining between them. Germline V CDR1 and CDR2: MRHNA, SNTAGT.

V usage is TRBV11-2 and J usage is TRBJ1-1; possibly TRBD1 for D (6 bases). Trimming stripped 5 bases from V and 3 bases from J, with 10 bases between. Germline CDR1 reads SGHAT; CDR2 reads FQNNGV. CDR3 length: 13 amino acids. CDR3 in DNA: TGTGCCAGCAGCCCTTGGACAGACACTGAAGCTTTCTTT. As protein: CASSPWTDTEAFF.

This sequence joins TRBV30 and TRBJ1-2; 7 positions match TRBD1. Germline V gene sequence: CDR1 GTSNPN, CDR2 SVGIG (reference sequence). The CDR3 extends over 14 amino acids. V trimming: 2 bases; J trimming: 7 bases; junction bases outside the gene matches: 10. The CDR3: CAWSRNTGESGYTF. In DNA form, the CDR3 reads TGTGCCTGGAGTAGAAATACAGGGGAGAGTGGCTACACCTTC.

This clone rates as medium-sized. This rearrangement joins TRBV7-2 to TRBJ1-2; 9 nucleotides agree with TRBD1. There are 15 residues in the CDR3. V was pared by 4 bases and J by 1 base, with 4 bases of the junction left unmatched. Germline CDR1 reads SGHTA; CDR2 reads FQGNSA. The CDR3 bases are TGTGCCAGCAGCTGGGGACAGGGCAGTAACTATGGCTACACCTTC. Translated: CASSWGQGSNYGYTF. The full variable domain, with the rest looked up from reference TRBV7-2 and TRBJ1-2, is GAGVSQSPSNKVTEKGKDVELRCDPISGHTALYWYRQSLGQGLEFLIYFQGNSAPDKSGLPSDRFSAERTGGSVSTLTIQRTQQEDSAVYLCASSWGQGSNYGYTFGSGTRLTVV.

The sample holds one count of this clone. The chain combines TRBV5-6 with TRBJ2-7; 10 bases fit TRBD1. V shed 4 bases and J 4 bases; nucleotides not matched to a gene: 8. Germline loops: CDR1 SGHDT, CDR2 YYEEEE. The CDR3 length is 15 residues. CDR3 nucleotides: TGTGCCAGCAGCAAGGGACAGGGGAAGGGGTACGAGCAGTACTTC. This translates into CASSKGQGKGYEQYF.

V gene TRBV5-1 combines with J gene TRBJ2-3, with 9 bases identical to TRBD2. Germline V gene sequence: CDR1 SGHRS, CDR2 YFSETQ. The CDR3 length is 15 residues. The J segment lost 0 bases and the V segment lost 2 bases, leaving 1 base of the junction unmatched. The CDR3 region is CASSFGTSSTDTQYF. In DNA form, the CDR3 reads TGCGCCAGCAGCTTCGGGACTAGCAGCACAGATACGCAGTATTTT.

The V gene is TRBV5-1, the J gene TRBJ2-7, with 10 bases aligning to TRBD2. The CDR3 runs to 14 residues. J was trimmed by 5 bases and V by 4 bases; bases with no gene match: 6. Germline CDR1 SGHRS, CDR2 YFSETQ. The CDR3 region has the DNA TGCGCCAGCAGCCCCGGGACTAGCGTAAACGAGCAGTACTTC. As protein: CASSPGTSVNEQYF. Variable domain in full (rest from reference TRBV5-1 and TRBJ2-7): KAGVTQTPRYLIKTRGQQVTLSCSPISGHRSVSWYQQTPGQGLQFLFEYFSETQRNKGNFPGRFSGRQFSNSRSEMNVSTLELGDSALYLCASSPGTSVNEQYFGPGTRLTVT.

To note about this clone: The same CDR3 arises from other DNA sequences in this sample as well. The chain employs TRBV27 and TRBJ2-5; D is unclear. This CDR3 spans 11 amino acids. V lost 2 bases to trimming and J lost 5 bases, with 3 bases between them. Germline CDR1 is MNHEY and CDR2 is SMNVEV (reference sequence). The CDR3 coding sequence is TGTGCCAGCAGTTTAGGGGAGACCCAGTACTTC. This encodes CASSLGETQYF.

The chain joins TRBV21-1 to TRBJ1-5; no check of the table's D call, TRBD1, against the DNA was made. TRBV21-1 is recorded as a pseudogene. The CDR3 is 17 residues long. CDR3 in amino acids: CASSVSGDPNSNQPQHF. The CDR3 bases are TGTGCCAGCAGCGTATCAGGGGACCCCAATAGCAATCAGCCCCAGCATTTT.

This chain connects TRBV5-6 to TRBJ2-7; D call uncertain. Germline loops: CDR1 SGHDT, CDR2 YYEEEE. This CDR3 region has 15 residues. The germline V and J ends were trimmed by 4 bases and 0 bases, with 14 bases remaining between them. CDR3 bases: TGTGCCAGCAGCCTCGCGACAACTCACTCCTACGAGCAGTACTTC. It is translated as CASSLATTHSYEQYF.

The rearrangement joins TRBV7-9 to TRBJ2-7; no reliable D call. The CDR3 has 13 amino acids. Trimming removed 5 bases from V and 4 bases from J, with 12 bases in between. Per the germline V gene, CDR1 is SEHNR and CDR2 is FQNEAQ (reference sequence). In nucleotides, the CDR3 is TGTGCCAGCAGCCCCCCGACTGGATACGAGCAGTACTTC. Translated: CASSPPTGYEQYF.

The rearrangement joins TRBV27 to TRBJ1-5; D not resolved. Trimming removed 4 bases at V and 6 bases at J, with 10 bases between. This CDR3 contains 13 residues. The germline CDR1 and CDR2 sequences are MNHEY and SMNVEV (reference sequence). DNA for the CDR3: TGTGCCAGCAGTTATGGCGGTATTCAGCCCCAGCATTTT. Translation gives CASSYGGIQPQHF.

This chain connects TRBV6-5 to TRBJ2-7, with D hard to call. V lost 0 bases, J lost 0 bases, and 6 bases lay in between. The CDR3 has 14 residues. The V gene's germline CDR1 is MNHEY and CDR2 SVGAGI. The CDR3 coding sequence is TGTGCCAGCAGTTACTCAGGTTTCTCCTACGAGCAGTACTTC. Protein: CASSYSGFSYEQYF.

V and J are TRBV13 and TRBJ1-1; a weak D match, TRBD1 (6 bases). Per germline, CDR1 PRHDT and CDR2 FYEKMQ (reference sequence). The CDR3 consists of 15 residues. V was pared by 6 bases and J by 0 bases, with 14 bases between. Written as DNA, the CDR3 is TGTGCCAGCAGTTACCCAACAGGGTTGAACACTGAAGCTTTCTTT. Translating gives CASSYPTGLNTEAFF. Full variable domain (rest looked up from reference TRBV13 and TRBJ1-1): AAGVIQSPRHLIKEKRETATLKCYPIPRHDTVYWYQQGPGQDPQFLISFYEKMQSDKGSIPDRFSAQQFSDYHSELNMSSLELGDSALYFCASSYPTGLNTEAFFGQGTRLTVV.

This rearrangement joins TRBV19 to TRBJ2-1; D uncertain. CDR1 is LNHDA, CDR2 SQIVND, per germline (reference sequence). The CDR3 length is 15 residues. Between the trimmed V and J ends, which lost 4 bases and 5 bases, there was a span of 15 bases. The DNA of the CDR3 is TGTGCCAGTAGTACTTTGTTTCCGGTTGACAATGAGCAGTTCTTC. It is translated as CASSTLFPVDNEQFF.

This sequence joins TRBV6-1 and TRBJ2-5; 7 positions agree with TRBD1. This CDR3 is built from 12 residues. The V gene end was trimmed by 7 bases and the J gene end by 5 bases; junction bases not matched to a gene: 4. Germline V gene data show CDR1 as MNHNS and CDR2 as SASEGT. CDR3 residues: CASKQGWETQYF. CDR3 DNA sequence: TGTGCCAGCAAACAGGGGTGGGAGACCCAGTACTTC.

V usage is TRBV7-3 and J usage is TRBJ1-3; D gene unclear. Germline CDR1 is SGHTA and CDR2 is FQGTGA. There are 13 residues in the CDR3. V lost 2 bases to trimming and J lost 4 bases, with 6 bases between them. This CDR3 reads CASSLLGGNTIYF. In DNA, the CDR3 is TGTGCCAGCAGCTTACTAGGCGGAAACACCATATATTTT.

This rearrangement joins TRBV6-4 to TRBJ1-2, with TRBD1 identical over 7 bases. Looked up from germline, CDR1 is MRHNA and CDR2 is SNTAGT. The CDR3 has 13 residues. J was trimmed by 5 bases and V by 6 bases; bases with no gene match: 6. For the CDR3, the DNA is TGTGCCAGCAGGAGGACAGGTGGGTATGGCTACACCTTC. It specifies CASRRTGGYGYTF.

This clone has just one count. This sample includes further DNA sequences coding for the same CDR3. The rearrangement joins TRBV13 to TRBJ2-1; no reliable D call. CDR3 length equals 12 residues. V lost 0 bases, J lost 6 bases, and 3 bases lay in between. Per germline, CDR1 PRHDT and CDR2 FYEKMQ (reference sequence). The CDR3 coding sequence is TGTGCCAGCAGCTTAGGTGGCAATGAGCAGTTCTTC. Residues: CASSLGGNEQFF.

This chain connects TRBV11-3 to TRBJ1-3; D may be TRBD1 (6 bases). Germline-derived CDR1 and CDR2 are SGHNT and YENEEA. The CDR3 is made up of 15 amino acids. V shed 2 bases and J shed 0 bases, with 8 bases lying between them. The CDR3 nucleotides read TGTGCCAGCAGCTTAAGGGGACACTCTGGAAACACCATATATTTT. Amino acid sequence: CASSLRGHSGNTIYF.

This sequence joins TRBV7-3 and TRBJ1-3, with unresolved D. Germline V gene sequence: CDR1 SGHTA, CDR2 FQGTGA. V lost 2 bases and J 0 bases, leaving 8 bases between the germline ends. The CDR3 contains 15 residues. The CDR3 sequence: CASSLYPSSGNTIYF. CDR3 bases: TGTGCCAGCAGCTTATACCCGAGCTCTGGAAACACCATATATTTT.

The V call is TRBV27, the J call TRBJ1-1; TRBD1 agrees at 8 bases. Germline CDR1 and CDR2: MNHEY and SMNVEV (reference sequence). With V trimmed by 1 base and J by 0 bases, 4 bases remained unmatched. This CDR3 spans 16 amino acids. The CDR3 spells CASSLLAGGLNTEAFF. CDR3 in DNA: TGTGCCAGCAGTTTATTGGCAGGGGGCTTGAACACTGAAGCTTTCTTT.

This sequence joins TRBV4-1 and TRBJ2-3; 8 nucleotides agree with TRBD2. The CDR3 sequence is 15 residues long. The junction had 3 bases not matched to a gene; V was cut back by 0 bases and J by 4 bases. The germline V gene has CDR1 MGHRA and CDR2 YSYEKL. CDR3 sequence reads: CASSQDGGAADTQYF. Here the CDR3 DNA reads TGCGCCAGCAGCCAAGACGGGGGGGCTGCAGATACGCAGTATTTT.

The CDR3: CASTPIQGYEQYF. CDR3 sequence (DNA): TGTGCCAGCACCCCAATACAGGGTTACGAGCAGTACTTC. The chain uses TRBV7-6 and TRBJ2-7; weak D call: TRBD1 (6 bases). In germline, CDR1 is SGHVS, CDR2 FNYEAQ. The CDR3 is made up of 13 amino acids. Trimming pared 7 bases from V and 4 bases from J, leaving 14 bases between.

The chain recombines TRBV5-5 with TRBJ2-5, with no clear D. Deletions cut 1 base from V and 5 bases from J, with 12 bases between. The V gene's germline CDR1 is SGHKS and CDR2 YYEKEE (reference sequence). The length of the CDR3 is 14 residues. CDR3 sequence (DNA): TGTGCCAGCAGCTTGCCAGAGTCTCGGGAGACCCAGTACTTC. It specifies CASSLPESRETQYF.